The present TCR beta chain was sequenced within a study of cytomegalovirus exposure and HLA in healthy donors. About the research overall: The 90 to 150 validation repertoires and the approximately 670 first-cohort repertoires shared a platform, a later analysis reported. Notes on the study in general: According to the study, 160 or so TCR beta chains were cytomegalovirus-associated. Most sequenced TCRs were rare (though some public TCRs occurred in many donors).

Clones were read by immunoSEQ multiplex PCR, and TCRdb kept only the in-frame ones, dropping some. The sample consists of about 82,000 clones, 85% to 95% of them appearing once. This clone was counted once. Its target is unknown. Germline V CDR1 and CDR2: SGHTA, FQGNSA. The V gene lost 5 bases and the J gene lost 3 bases, with 10 bases spanning the gap. This CDR3 spans 14 amino acids. Sequencing input: PBMCs. The origin of this receptor is a woman in her late teens or twenties in good health and CMV-seronegative. The chain couples TRBV7-2 to TRBJ1-4; no firm D call. The CDR3 nucleotides are TGTGCCAGCAGCCAGAGGTCTCCTAATGAAAAACTGTTTTTT. It encodes CASSQRSPNEKLFF.